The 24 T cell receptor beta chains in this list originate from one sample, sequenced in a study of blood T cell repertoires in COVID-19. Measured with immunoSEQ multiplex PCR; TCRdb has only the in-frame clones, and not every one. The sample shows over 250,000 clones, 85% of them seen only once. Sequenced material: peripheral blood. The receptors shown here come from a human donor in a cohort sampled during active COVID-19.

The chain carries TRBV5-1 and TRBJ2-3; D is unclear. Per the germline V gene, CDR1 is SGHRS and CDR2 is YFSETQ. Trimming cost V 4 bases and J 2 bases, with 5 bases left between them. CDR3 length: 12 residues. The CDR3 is CASSIATDTQYF. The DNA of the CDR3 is TGCGCCAGCAGCATAGCCACAGATACGCAGTATTTT.

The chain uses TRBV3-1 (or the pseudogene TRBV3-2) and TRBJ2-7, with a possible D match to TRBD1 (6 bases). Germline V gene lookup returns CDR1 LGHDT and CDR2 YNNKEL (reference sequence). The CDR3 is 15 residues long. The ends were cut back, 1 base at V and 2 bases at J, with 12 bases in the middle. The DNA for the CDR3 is TGTGCCAGCAGCCAAGTTGTAGGGGGACCCTACGAGCAGTACTTC. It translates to CASSQVVGGPYEQYF.

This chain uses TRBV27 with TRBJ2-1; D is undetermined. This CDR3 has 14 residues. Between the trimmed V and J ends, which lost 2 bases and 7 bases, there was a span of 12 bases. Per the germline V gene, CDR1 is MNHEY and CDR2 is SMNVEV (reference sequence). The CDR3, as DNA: TGTGCCAGCAGTTTAACCCTCTTAGAAAATGAGCAGTTCTTC. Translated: CASSLTLLENEQFF.

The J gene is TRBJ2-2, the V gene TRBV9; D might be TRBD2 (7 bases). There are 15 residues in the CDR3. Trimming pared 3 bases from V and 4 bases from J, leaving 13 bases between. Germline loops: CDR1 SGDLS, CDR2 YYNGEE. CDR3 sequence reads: CASSAGGGGTGELFF. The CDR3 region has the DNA TGTGCCAGCAGCGCTGGGGGCGGGGGCACCGGGGAGCTGTTTTTT.

The CDR3 DNA sequence: TGTGCCATCAGCGCGGGACAGGGGACTGATAAAGAGACCCAGTACTTC. Amino acid sequence: CAISAGQGTDKETQYF. The chain links TRBV10-3 to TRBJ2-5; 10 nucleotides align to TRBD1. The trim removed 6 bases at V and 3 bases at J, leaving 10 bases unmatched. CDR1 and CDR2 (germline): ENHRY, SYGVKD. The CDR3 has 16 residues.

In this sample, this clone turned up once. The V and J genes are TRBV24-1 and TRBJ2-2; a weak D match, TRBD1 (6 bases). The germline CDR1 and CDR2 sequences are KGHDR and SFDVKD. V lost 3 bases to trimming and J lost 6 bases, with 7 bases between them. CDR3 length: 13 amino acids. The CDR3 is CATSDTGSGELFF. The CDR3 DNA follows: TGTGCCACCAGTGATACAGGGTCCGGGGAGCTGTTTTTT.

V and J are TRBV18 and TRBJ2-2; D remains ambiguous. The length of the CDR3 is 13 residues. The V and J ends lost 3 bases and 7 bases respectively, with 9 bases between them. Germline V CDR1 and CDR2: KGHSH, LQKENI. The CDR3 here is CASSPELSGELFF. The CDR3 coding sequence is TGTGCCAGCTCACCGGAGCTGAGCGGGGAGCTGTTTTTT.

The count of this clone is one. CDR3 region: CASRVAGGAYNEQFF. Here the CDR3 DNA reads TGTGCCAGTAGGGTAGCGGGAGGTGCTTACAATGAGCAGTTCTTC. The chain couples TRBV19 to TRBJ2-1; TRBD2 aligns across 10 bases. CDR3 length equals 15 residues. V lost 6 bases to trimming and J lost 4 bases; unmatched junction nucleotides: 6. Germline values: CDR1 LNHDA, CDR2 SQIVND (reference sequence).

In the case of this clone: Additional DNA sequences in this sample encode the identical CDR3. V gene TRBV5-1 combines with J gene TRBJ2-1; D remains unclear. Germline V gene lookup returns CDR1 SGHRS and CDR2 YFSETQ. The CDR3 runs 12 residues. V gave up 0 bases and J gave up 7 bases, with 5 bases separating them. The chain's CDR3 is CASSLGGNEQFF. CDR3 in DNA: TGCGCCAGCAGCTTGGGCGGTAATGAGCAGTTCTTC.

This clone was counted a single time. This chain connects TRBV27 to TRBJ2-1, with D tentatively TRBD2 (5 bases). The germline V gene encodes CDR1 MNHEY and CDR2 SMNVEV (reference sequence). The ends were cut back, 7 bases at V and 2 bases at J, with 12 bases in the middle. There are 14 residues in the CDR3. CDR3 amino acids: CASKAGRTYNEQFF. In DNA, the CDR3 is TGTGCCAGCAAGGCGGGCAGAACCTACAATGAGCAGTTCTTC.

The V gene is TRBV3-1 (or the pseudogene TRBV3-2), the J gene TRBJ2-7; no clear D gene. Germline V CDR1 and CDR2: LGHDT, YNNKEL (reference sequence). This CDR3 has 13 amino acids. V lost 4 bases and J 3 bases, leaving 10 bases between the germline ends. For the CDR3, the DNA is TGTGCCAGCAGCCTAAAAGGCGGCTACGAGCAGTACTTC. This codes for CASSLKGGYEQYF.

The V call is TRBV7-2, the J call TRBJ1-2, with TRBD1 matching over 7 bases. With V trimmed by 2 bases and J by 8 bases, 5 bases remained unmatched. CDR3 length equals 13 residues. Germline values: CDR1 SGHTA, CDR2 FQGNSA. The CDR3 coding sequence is TGTGCCAGCAGCTTAAACAGGGGTGGAGGCTACACCTTC. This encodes CASSLNRGGGYTF. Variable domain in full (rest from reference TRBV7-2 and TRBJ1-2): GAGVSQSPSNKVTEKGKDVELRCDPISGHTALYWYRQSLGQGLEFLIYFQGNSAPDKSGLPSDRFSAERTGGSVSTLTIQRTQQEDSAVYLCASSLNRGGGYTFGSGTRLTVV.

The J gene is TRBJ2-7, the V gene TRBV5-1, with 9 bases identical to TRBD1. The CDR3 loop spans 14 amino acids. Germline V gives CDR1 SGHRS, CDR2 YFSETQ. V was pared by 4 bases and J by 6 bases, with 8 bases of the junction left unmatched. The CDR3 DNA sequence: TGCGCCAGCAGCAACCGGGACAGGGTAATCGAGCAGTACTTC. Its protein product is CASSNRDRVIEQYF.

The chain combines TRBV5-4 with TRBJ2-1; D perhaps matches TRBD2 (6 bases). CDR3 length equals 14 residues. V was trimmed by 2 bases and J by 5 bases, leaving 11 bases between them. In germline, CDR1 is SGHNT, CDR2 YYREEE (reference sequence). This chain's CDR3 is CASSFERVDNEQFF. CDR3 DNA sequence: TGTGCCAGCAGCTTTGAGCGGGTGGACAATGAGCAGTTCTTC. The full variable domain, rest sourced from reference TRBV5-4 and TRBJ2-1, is ETGVTQSPTHLIKTRGQQVTLRCSSQSGHNTVSWYQQALGQGPQFIFQYYREEENGRGNFPPRFSGLQFPNYSSELNVNALELDDSALYLCASSFERVDNEQFFGPGTRLTVL.

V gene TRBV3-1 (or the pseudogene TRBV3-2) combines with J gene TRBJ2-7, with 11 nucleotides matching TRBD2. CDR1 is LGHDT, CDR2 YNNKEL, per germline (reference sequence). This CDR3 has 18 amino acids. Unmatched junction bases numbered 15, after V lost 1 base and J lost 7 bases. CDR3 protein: CASSQVGTSGRGSGEQYF. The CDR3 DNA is TGTGCCAGCAGCCAAGTTGGGACTAGCGGACGAGGGAGCGGAGAGCAGTACTTC.

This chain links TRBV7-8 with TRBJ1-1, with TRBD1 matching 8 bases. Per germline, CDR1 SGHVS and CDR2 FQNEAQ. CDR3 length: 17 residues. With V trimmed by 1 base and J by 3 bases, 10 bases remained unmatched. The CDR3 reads CASSLGPTGGRYTEAFF. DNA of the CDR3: TGTGCCAGCAGCTTAGGACCAACAGGGGGAAGGTACACTGAAGCTTTCTTT. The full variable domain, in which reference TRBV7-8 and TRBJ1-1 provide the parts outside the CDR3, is GAGVSQSPRYKVAKRGQDVALRCDPISGHVSLFWYQQALGQGPEFLTYFQNEAQLDKSGLPSDRFFAERPEGSVSTLKIQRTQQEDSAVYLCASSLGPTGGRYTEAFFGQGTRLTVV.

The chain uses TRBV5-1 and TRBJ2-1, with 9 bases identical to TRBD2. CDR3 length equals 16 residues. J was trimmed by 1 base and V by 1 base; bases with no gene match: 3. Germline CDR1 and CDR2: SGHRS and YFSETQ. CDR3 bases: TGCGCCAGCAGCTTGAATAGCGGGAGTTCCTACAATGAGCAGTTCTTC. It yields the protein CASSLNSGSSYNEQFF.

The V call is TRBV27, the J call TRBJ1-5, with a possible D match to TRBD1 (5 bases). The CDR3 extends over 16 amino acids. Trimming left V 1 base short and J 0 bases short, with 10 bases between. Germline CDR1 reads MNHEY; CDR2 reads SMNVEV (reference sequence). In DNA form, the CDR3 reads TGTGCCAGCAGTTTATGGGGGGGGTATAGCAATCAGCCCCAGCATTTT. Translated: CASSLWGGYSNQPQHF.

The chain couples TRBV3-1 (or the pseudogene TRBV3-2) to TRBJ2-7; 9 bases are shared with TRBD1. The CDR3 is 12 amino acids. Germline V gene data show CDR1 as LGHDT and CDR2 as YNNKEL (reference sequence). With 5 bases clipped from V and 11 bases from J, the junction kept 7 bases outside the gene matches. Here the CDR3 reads CASSSPGQGKYF. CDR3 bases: TGTGCCAGCAGCTCACCTGGACAGGGGAAGTACTTC.

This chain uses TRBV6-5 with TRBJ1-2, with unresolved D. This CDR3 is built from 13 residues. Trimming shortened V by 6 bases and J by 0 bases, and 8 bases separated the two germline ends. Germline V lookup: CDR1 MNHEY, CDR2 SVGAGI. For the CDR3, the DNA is TGTGCCAGCAGGACATGGACTAACTATGGCTACACCTTC. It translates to CASRTWTNYGYTF.

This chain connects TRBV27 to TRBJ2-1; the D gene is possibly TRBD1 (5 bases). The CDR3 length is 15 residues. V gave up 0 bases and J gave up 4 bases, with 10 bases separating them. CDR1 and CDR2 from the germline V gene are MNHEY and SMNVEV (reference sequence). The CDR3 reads CASSLSPTGYNEQFF. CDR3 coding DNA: TGTGCCAGCAGTTTATCCCCTACAGGTTACAATGAGCAGTTCTTC.

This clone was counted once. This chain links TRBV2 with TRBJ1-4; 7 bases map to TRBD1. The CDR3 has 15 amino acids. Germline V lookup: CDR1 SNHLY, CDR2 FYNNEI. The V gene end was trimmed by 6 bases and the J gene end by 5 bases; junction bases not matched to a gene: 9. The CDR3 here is CASRRKQGLNEKLFF. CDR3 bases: TGTGCCAGCAGAAGAAAACAGGGGTTAAATGAAAAACTGTTTTTT.

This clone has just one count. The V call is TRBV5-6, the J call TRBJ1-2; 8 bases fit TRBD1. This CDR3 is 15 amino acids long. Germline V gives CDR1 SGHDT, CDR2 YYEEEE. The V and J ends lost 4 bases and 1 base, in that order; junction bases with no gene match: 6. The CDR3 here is CASSITGGGNYGYTF. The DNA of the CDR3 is TGTGCCAGCAGCATAACAGGGGGTGGTAACTATGGCTACACCTTC.

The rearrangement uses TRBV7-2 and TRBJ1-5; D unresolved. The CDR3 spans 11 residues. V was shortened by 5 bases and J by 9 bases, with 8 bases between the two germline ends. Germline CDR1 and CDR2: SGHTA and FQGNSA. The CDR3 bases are TGTGCCAGCAGCGACCCAGGGCCCCAGCATTTT. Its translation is CASSDPGPQHF.